The 22 T cell receptor beta chains below all came from one sample that was sequenced in a study of cytomegalovirus exposure and HLA in healthy donors. Researchers ran the PCR with 60 Vbeta and 13 Jbeta primers. This table comes from immunoSEQ multiplex PCR, and its TCRdb copy is limited to in-frame clones, with some not included. The sample includes around 150,000 clones, roughly 78% of them seen just once. The sample comprised PBMCs. The source is a man aged 50-59 years in good health and CMV-seropositive.

The count of this clone is one. The chain uses TRBV9 and TRBJ2-2; a weak D match, TRBD2 (6 bases). The CDR3 is made up of 15 amino acids. Trimming took off 2 bases at V and 2 bases at J, with 10 bases between the two ends. Germline CDR1 reads SGDLS; CDR2 reads YYNGEE. CDR3 protein: CASSVTSLNTGELFF. The DNA of the CDR3 is TGTGCCAGCAGCGTGACTAGTCTCAACACCGGGGAGCTGTTTTTT.

The genes are TRBV7-2 and TRBJ2-7; D call uncertain. Germline CDR1 is SGHTA and CDR2 is FQGNSA. V lost 5 bases and J lost 3, with 17 bases in between. The CDR3 extends over 15 amino acids. CDR3 residues: CASSPILVNHYEQYF. The DNA of the CDR3 is TGTGCCAGCAGCCCCATCCTAGTTAATCACTACGAGCAGTACTTC.

CDR3 coding DNA: TGTGCCAGCAAAAGGGACAGGGAATGGTTTAACACTGAAGCTTTCTTT. The encoded protein is CASKRDREWFNTEAFF. The chain has TRBV28 and TRBJ1-1; 9 bases match TRBD1. CDR1 and CDR2 from the germline V gene are MDHEN and SYDVKM. The ends lost 7 bases at V and 2 bases at J; junction bases unmatched: 11. CDR3 size: 16 residues.

The chain is built from TRBV9 and TRBJ1-2; D call uncertain. CDR1 is SGDLS, CDR2 YYNGEE, per germline. Between the trimmed V and J ends, which lost 2 bases and 2 bases, there was a span of 7 bases. The length of the CDR3 is 13 residues. As DNA, the CDR3 is TGTGCCAGCAGCGTTTCACAGAACTATGGCTACACCTTC. Residues: CASSVSQNYGYTF.

This clone was seen a single time. This same CDR3 is encoded by further DNA sequences in the sample. J is TRBJ1-3 and V is TRBV6-1, with D tentatively TRBD1 (5 bases). CDR3 length equals 13 residues. Germline CDR1 reads MNHNS; CDR2 reads SASEGT. V was cut by 7 bases and J by 1 base, with 8 bases left in between. This CDR3 is CASTGGSGNTIYF. DNA of the CDR3: TGTGCCAGCACCGGGGGTTCTGGAAACACCATATATTTT.

The genes are TRBV6-5 and TRBJ2-1; possibly TRBD1 for D (6 bases). The germline V gene has CDR1 MNHEY and CDR2 SVGAGI. The CDR3 covers 13 residues. V was cut by 6 bases and J by 10 bases, with 16 bases left in between. CDR3 sequence: CASRGRGPREQFF. CDR3 DNA sequence: TGTGCCAGCAGGGGCAGGGGCCCCCGGGAGCAGTTCTTC.

This clone was found a few times. This chain connects TRBV11-2 to TRBJ2-7; tentatively, D is TRBD2 (5 bases). From germline, CDR1 is SGHAT and CDR2 FQNNGV. V was clipped by 5 bases and J by 2 bases, with 10 bases between them. This CDR3 comprises 13 residues. In DNA, the CDR3 is TGTGCCAGCAGCCAACGGGATCCCTACGAGCAGTACTTC. Residues: CASSQRDPYEQYF.

This chain uses TRBV19 with TRBJ1-4; 7 bases align to TRBD1. Germline lookup yields CDR1 LNHDA and CDR2 SQIVND (reference sequence). The CDR3 runs to 13 residues. V was pared by 9 bases and J by 8 bases, with 9 bases of the junction left unmatched. The CDR3 spells CASEGTEKEKLFF. The CDR3 coding sequence is TGTGCCAGCGAGGGGACAGAAAAGGAAAAACTGTTTTTT.

The chain joins TRBV13 to TRBJ2-5; D is unclear. The germline V gene has CDR1 PRHDT and CDR2 FYEKMQ (reference sequence). The CDR3 is 13 residues long. With 1 base removed from V and 1 base from J, the gap between germline ends came to 4 bases. DNA of the CDR3: TGTGCCAGCAGCTTAGATATCCAAGAGACCCAGTACTTC. Protein product: CASSLDIQETQYF.

The chain employs TRBV7-9 and TRBJ1-2; possibly TRBD1 for D (6 bases). This CDR3 has 14 amino acids. Trimming shortened V by 1 base and J by 8 bases, and 14 bases separated the two germline ends. Germline V gene data show CDR1 as SEHNR and CDR2 as FQNEAQ (reference sequence). CDR3 in amino acids: CASSLGTARKGYTF. CDR3 sequence (DNA): TGTGCCAGCAGCTTAGGGACAGCCCGTAAAGGCTACACCTTC.

This chain connects TRBV9 to TRBJ2-2; maybe TRBD1 (6 bases). The CDR3 spans 13 residues. Trimming removed 4 bases at V and 6 bases at J, with 10 bases between. Germline V gene sequence: CDR1 SGDLS, CDR2 YYNGEE. The CDR3 DNA reads TGTGCCAGCAGCTTGACAGGTCCCGGGGAGCTGTTTTTT. It codes for CASSLTGPGELFF.

Here the CDR3 reads CASDSGGTNTEAFF. The CDR3 DNA reads as TGTGCCTCCGACTCGGGGGGAACGAACACTGAAGCTTTCTTT. The chain has TRBV19 and TRBJ1-1; D may be TRBD1 (5 bases). Trimming stripped 11 bases from V and 1 base from J, with 17 bases between. This CDR3 contains 14 residues. The germline CDR1 and CDR2 sequences are LNHDA and SQIVND (reference sequence).

This clone was observed a few times. The rearrangement uses TRBV7-9 and TRBJ2-5; TRBD2 matches 9 bases. The germline V gene has CDR1 SEHNR and CDR2 FQNEAQ (reference sequence). The CDR3 is 14 residues long. V was pared by 5 bases and J by 5 bases, with 6 bases of the junction left unmatched. The CDR3 sequence is CASSPLAGAETQYF. CDR3 coding DNA: TGTGCCAGCAGCCCCTTAGCGGGAGCGGAGACCCAGTACTTC.

The table lists this clone with a count of one. The chain is built from TRBV7-2 and TRBJ1-5; 8 nucleotides agree with TRBD1. The CDR3 totals 16 residues. V was pared by 3 bases and J by 4 bases, with 8 bases of the junction left unmatched. The V gene's germline CDR1 is SGHTA and CDR2 FQGNSA. The CDR3: CASSFTGTGGNQPQHF. The CDR3 nucleotides read TGTGCCAGCAGCTTTACTGGGACAGGTGGGAATCAGCCCCAGCATTTT.

V is TRBV28 and J is TRBJ2-4, with TRBD2 matching 11 bases. CDR1 and CDR2 from the germline V gene are MDHEN and SYDVKM. The CDR3 is made up of 16 amino acids. The J segment lost 1 base and the V segment lost 5 bases, leaving 4 bases of the junction unmatched. This CDR3 reads CASSTSGSSAKNIQYF. The CDR3 DNA reads TGTGCCAGCAGTACTAGCGGGAGCTCCGCCAAAAACATTCAGTACTTC.

The chain employs TRBV5-1 and TRBJ2-1; 7 bases are shared with TRBD2. The CDR3 has 14 residues. Germline-derived CDR1 and CDR2 are SGHRS and YFSETQ. Trimming took 0 bases from V and 6 from J; bases not matched to a gene: 3. CDR3 DNA sequence: TGCGCCAGCAGCTTGGAGCCTAGCGGCAATGAGCAGTTCTTC. It specifies CASSLEPSGNEQFF.

The V gene is TRBV5-1, the J gene TRBJ1-1, with TRBD1 matching over 8 bases. CDR3 length: 16 amino acids. Germline V gives CDR1 SGHRS, CDR2 YFSETQ. After removal of 4 bases from V and 1 base from J, the junction contained 9 bases not matched to a gene. CDR3 DNA sequence: TGCGCCAGCAGCCTGGATGGGACAGGTTGGAACACTGAAGCTTTCTTT. This encodes CASSLDGTGWNTEAFF. The variable domain in full, with the rest retrieved from reference TRBV5-1 and TRBJ1-1, is KAGVTQTPRYLIKTRGQQVTLSCSPISGHRSVSWYQQTPGQGLQFLFEYFSETQRNKGNFPGRFSGRQFSNSRSEMNVSTLELGDSALYLCASSLDGTGWNTEAFFGQGTRLTVV.

This clone has just one count. The rearrangement joins TRBV5-1 to TRBJ2-5, with D perhaps matching TRBD2 (5 bases). Trimming removed 3 bases from V and 5 bases from J, with 11 bases in between. CDR1 SGHRS and CDR2 YFSETQ come from the germline V gene. The CDR3 totals 13 residues. Written as DNA, the CDR3 is TGCGCCAGCAGCTCCGGGATGGGGGAGACCCAGTACTTC. Translated, it gives CASSSGMGETQYF.

This clone was seen just once. The rearrangement links TRBV5-4 to TRBJ1-1, with unresolved D. CDR3 length equals 14 residues. Deletions cut 0 bases from V and 4 bases from J, with 10 bases between. CDR1 and CDR2 from the germline V gene are SGHNT and YYREEE (reference sequence). This CDR3 is CASSLGELSTEAFF. The CDR3 region has the DNA TGTGCCAGCAGCTTGGGGGAGTTGAGCACTGAAGCTTTCTTT.

The chain combines TRBV4-2 with TRBJ1-6, with 10 bases matching TRBD1. This CDR3 is built from 13 residues. Germline V gene sequence: CDR1 LGHNA, CDR2 YNFKEQ. The J segment lost 17 bases and the V segment lost 4 bases, leaving 8 bases of the junction unmatched. The CDR3 nucleotides are TGTGCCAGCAGCCCGACAGGGGGCCTTCTATTCCACTTT. This translates into CASSPTGGLLFHF.

This clone appeared a single time. J is TRBJ2-1 and V is TRBV5-1; 11 nucleotides line up with TRBD2. The CDR3 has 16 residues. The V gene end was trimmed by 3 bases and the J gene end by 7 bases; junction bases not matched to a gene: 9. CDR1 and CDR2 from the germline V gene are SGHRS and YFSETQ. CDR3 sequence (DNA): TGCGCCAGCAGCTGGACTAGCGGGCCCGAGAGGAATGAGCAGTTCTTC. It codes for CASSWTSGPERNEQFF.

Details on this clone: The junction and the germline gene differ at one end; a read error may be behind it. This chain links TRBV7-9 with TRBJ2-7; TRBD2 matches at 8 bases. The germline V gene encodes CDR1 SEHNR and CDR2 FQNEAQ (reference sequence). The CDR3 is 15 residues long. CDR3 in amino acids: CSSSLDLSGIYEQYF. CDR3 DNA sequence: TGTTCCAGCAGCTTAGATCTTAGCGGGATCTACGAGCAGTACTTC.